A single sample is the source of the 5 T cell receptor beta chains below, sequenced in a study of spatial heterogeneity in lung cancer. Time point of the sample: blood at routine non-recurrence follow-up after resection. Whole RNA obtained from tumor, nontumor lung or frozen PBMC underwent sequencing without sorting. MiXCR was run by TCRdb on the 5' RACE reads, yielding one entry per CDR3 protein. The table records fewer than 60,000 distinct CDR3 sequences, around 7.7% of them present only once. This specimen was PBMCs, taken at follow-up. These receptor sequences come from a female donor with early-stage non-small cell lung cancer.

This chain uses TRBV4-2 with TRBJ2-3; 10 bases are shared with TRBD2. After removal of 2 bases from V and 1 base from J, the junction contained 3 bases not matched to a gene. Germline lookup yields CDR1 LGHNA and CDR2 YNFKEQ. The CDR3 is 16 residues long. The CDR3: CASSQPGTSGTDTQYF. CDR3 nucleotide sequence: TGTGCCAGCAGCCAACCAGGGACTAGCGGCACAGATACGCAGTATTTT.

This clonotype was seen many times. V and J are TRBV4-3 and TRBJ2-7, with TRBD1 matching over 9 bases. In germline, CDR1 is LGHNA, CDR2 YSLEER. J lost 10 bases, V lost 0 bases, and 25 bases had no gene match. CDR3 length equals 20 residues. CDR3 region: CASSQDWGSTARTGVNPQYF. CDR3 in DNA: TGCGCCAGCAGCCAAGATTGGGGCAGCACTGCCCGGACAGGGGTAAACCCCCAGTACTTC.

This clonotype was seen many times. This rearrangement joins TRBV18 to TRBJ1-1; D is unresolved. Germline V gene data show CDR1 as KGHSH and CDR2 as LQKENI. The CDR3 is 14 residues long. The V and J ends lost 3 bases and 4 bases respectively, with 12 bases between them. The CDR3 DNA reads as TGTGCCAGCTCACCCGGACCGGCGAGCACTGAAGCTTTCTTT. This encodes CASSPGPASTEAFF. Complete variable domain (other parts from reference TRBV18 and TRBJ1-1): NAGVMQNPRHLVRRRGQEARLRCSPMKGHSHVYWYRQLPEEGLKFMVYLQKENIIDESGMPKERFSAEFPKEGPSILRIQQVVRGDSAAYFCASSPGPASTEAFFGQGTRLTVV.

This clonotype was observed at least ten times. This chain links TRBV2 with TRBJ2-2; TRBD1 aligns across 7 bases. The CDR3 is 11 amino acids. Per the germline V gene, CDR1 is SNHLY and CDR2 is FYNNEI. The V gene end was trimmed by 7 bases and the J gene end by 16 bases; junction bases not matched to a gene: 9. CDR3 nucleotide sequence: TGTGCCAGCACTGCCTACGACAGGGAGTTTTTT. Protein product: CASTAYDREFF.

This clonotype was picked up many times. The chain is built from TRBV7-9 and TRBJ2-3, with TRBD1 identical over 11 bases. Germline lookup yields CDR1 SEHNR and CDR2 FQNEAQ (reference sequence). Trimming cost V 4 bases and J 1 base; bases outside gene matches: 1. This CDR3 is 15 amino acids long. The DNA for the CDR3 is TGTGCCAGCAGCTGGGGACAGGGGGGCACAGATACGCAGTATTTT. It encodes CASSWGQGGTDTQYF.